This TCR beta chain appears in the sequencing data of a study of blood T cell repertoires in COVID-19. The wider study: Spain, Italy and the United States supplied samples that represented acute and convalescent COVID-19.

Germline V CDR1 and CDR2: LGHDT, YNNKEL (reference sequence). This CDR3 has 15 amino acids. V was pared by 4 bases and J by 3 bases, with 15 bases between. The repertoire was sequenced with immunoSEQ multiplex PCR; TCRdb's copy has only in-frame clones and lacks some. The sample records about 280,000 clones, just under 90% being singletons. The Seattle patients, enrolled during active infection, were followed longitudinally. The chain joins TRBV3-1 (or the pseudogene TRBV3-2) to TRBJ1-1, with D tentatively TRBD1 (5 bases). The source of this sequence is a woman between 25 and 40 years old with COVID-19, enrolled during active disease. The specimen was peripheral blood. The CDR3 region is CASSLLNTGYTEAFF. The CDR3 coding sequence is TGTGCCAGCAGCCTTTTAAACACAGGATACACTGAAGCTTTCTTT.